The clone carrying this T cell receptor (beta chain) occurred a few times. The antigen is unknown. This sample is part of a study of beta chain features in type 1 diabetes. Study summary: All of the samples together had around 110,000,000 sorted cells examined.

General study points: Within each of all four CD4+ subsets, Type 1 diabetes patients had TCRB CDR3s that were moderately but significantly shorter.

Germline V gene sequence: CDR1 MDHEN, CDR2 SYDVKM. V was trimmed by 5 bases and J by 0 bases, leaving 15 bases between them. CDR3 length: 16 amino acids. Since all of the isolated RNA was reverse transcribed, expressed TCRB transcripts were what got sequenced. Sequencing used immunoSEQ multiplex PCR; TCRdb keeps in-frame clones, though not all of them. The table lists around 280,000 clones, approximately 16% of them singletons, with approximately 0.015% in the top ten. The sequence derives from a man aged 18 to 29 with type 1 diabetes. Material for sequencing was naive CD4+ T cells from blood. The genes are TRBV28 and TRBJ2-3; perhaps TRBD1 as D (7 bases). CDR3 region: CASSPIRGESTDTQYF. As DNA, the CDR3 is TGTGCCAGCAGTCCCATCAGGGGGGAGAGCACAGATACGCAGTATTTT.